The clone carrying this TCR beta chain was seen only once. Its antigen is as yet unknown. These data belong to a study of identical twins. Study-wide results and limits: For cord blood, abundant beta clonotypes had fewer insertions, unlike memory repertoires, which showed none. The study found that models underestimated out-of-frame TCR alpha sharing in monozygotic twins.

Template switching created a universal primer site, and the cDNA included unique molecular identifiers. MiXCR, applied by TCRdb to the 5' RACE reads, yields one record per CDR3 protein. The sample lists about 220,000 distinct CDR3 sequences, over 8% seen once, with about 5% in the top ten. J gave up 5 bases and V 5 bases, and 7 bases lay outside the gene matches. This CDR3 has 14 amino acids. The germline gives CDR1 SGHAT, CDR2 FQNNGV. The TCR comes from a woman younger than 30 in good health. Material: memory (CD45RO+) T cells sorted from blood. The V gene is TRBV11-2, the J gene TRBJ1-1; 8 nucleotides align to TRBD1. CDR3 nucleotide sequence: TGTGCCAGCAGCCAGACAGGGGATGGGACTGAAGCTTTCTTT. Protein: CASSQTGDGTEAFF.